A single sample gave rise to the 23 T cell receptor beta chains below, sequenced in a study of early T cells in non-severe SARS-CoV-2 infection. TCRdb recomputed calls from the 5' RACE reads with MiXCR, one row per CDR3 protein. The sample carries over 60,000 distinct CDR3 sequences, about a tenth recorded once. The sequenced sample was whole blood, obtained at baseline. Every receptor here comes from an adult who was a healthcare worker with PCR-confirmed SARS-CoV-2 infection or an uninfected control (not recorded which).

This clonotype was counted a few times. CDR3 amino acids: CASSGHPSGVWDTQYF. Written as DNA, the CDR3 is TGTGCCAGCAGCGGGCACCCTAGCGGGGTATGGGATACGCAGTATTTT. The J gene is TRBJ2-3, the V gene TRBV5-6; 9 bases agree with TRBD2. The CDR3 has 16 residues. Germline V gives CDR1 SGHDT, CDR2 YYEEEE. Unmatched junction bases numbered 12, after V lost 4 bases and J lost 6 bases.

This clonotype has ten or more counts. The chain combines TRBV5-4 with TRBJ2-7; the match to TRBD1 covers 9 bases. CDR3 length: 15 amino acids. Trimming cost V 4 bases and J 0 bases; bases outside gene matches: 5. Germline V gives CDR1 SGHNT, CDR2 YYREEE (reference sequence). The CDR3 nucleotides read TGTGCCAGCAGCCGGGACAGGGCGATCTCCTACGAGCAGTACTTC. Translation gives CASSRDRAISYEQYF. Full variable domain (remainder filled in from reference TRBV5-4 and TRBJ2-7): ETGVTQSPTHLIKTRGQQVTLRCSSQSGHNTVSWYQQALGQGPQFIFQYYREEENGRGNFPPRFSGLQFPNYSSELNVNALELDDSALYLCASSRDRAISYEQYFGPGTRLTVT.

The rearrangement joins TRBV7-9 to TRBJ2-2; the D gene is possibly TRBD1 (5 bases). The V gene lost 5 bases and the J gene lost 1 base, with 14 bases spanning the gap. The CDR3 consists of 16 residues. Germline CDR1 and CDR2: SEHNR and FQNEAQ (reference sequence). The CDR3 sequence is CASSQPGFQNTGELFF. Written as DNA, the CDR3 is TGTGCCAGCAGCCAACCAGGGTTTCAGAACACCGGGGAGCTGTTTTTT.

This clonotype came up many times. The rearrangement links TRBV4-2 to TRBJ2-7, with D tentatively TRBD1 or TRBD2 (5 bases each). Germline CDR1 and CDR2: LGHNA and YNFKEQ. V dropped 0 bases and J dropped 2 bases, with 11 bases sitting between them. This CDR3 comprises 15 residues. CDR3 sequence: CASSQERLGAYEQYF. The CDR3 DNA sequence: TGTGCCAGCAGCCAAGAAAGGCTGGGGGCCTACGAGCAGTACTTC.

This chain uses TRBV7-9 with TRBJ1-1; 7 positions agree with TRBD1. This CDR3 has 15 amino acids. The ends lost 5 bases at V and 6 bases at J; junction bases unmatched: 12. The germline V gene encodes CDR1 SEHNR and CDR2 FQNEAQ (reference sequence). The DNA of the CDR3 is TGTGCCAGCAGCCTACAACAGGGGAAATCTTCTGAAGCTTTCTTT. Amino acids: CASSLQQGKSSEAFF.

The J gene is TRBJ2-2, the V gene TRBV11-2; D could derive from TRBD1 or TRBD2 (5 bases each). V was clipped by 3 bases and J by 0 bases, with 17 bases between them. The CDR3 spans 18 residues. The germline gives CDR1 SGHAT, CDR2 FQNNGV. In DNA, the CDR3 is TGTGCCAGCAGCTTCAGGGCGGGTAGCTCCGCGAACACCGGGGAGCTGTTTTTT. This codes for CASSFRAGSSANTGELFF.

Ten or more counts support this clonotype. The rearrangement uses TRBV5-1 and TRBJ1-2, with D tentatively TRBD1 (6 bases). Trimming left V 3 bases short and J 5 bases short, with 14 bases between. This CDR3 spans 14 amino acids. CDR1 is SGHRS and CDR2 is YFSETQ in the germline V gene. The chain's CDR3 is CASSWAGGQYGYTF. The CDR3 DNA is TGCGCCAGCAGCTGGGCCGGGGGGCAATATGGCTACACCTTC. The variable domain in full, with the rest retrieved from reference TRBV5-1 and TRBJ1-2, is KAGVTQTPRYLIKTRGQQVTLSCSPISGHRSVSWYQQTPGQGLQFLFEYFSETQRNKGNFPGRFSGRQFSNSRSEMNVSTLELGDSALYLCASSWAGGQYGYTFGSGTRLTVV.

This clonotype has ten or more counts. This chain uses TRBV7-9 with TRBJ1-2; TRBD1 is a possible D gene (6 bases). Germline V gene lookup returns CDR1 SEHNR and CDR2 FQNEAQ (reference sequence). Trimming pared 4 bases from V and 6 bases from J, leaving 15 bases between. This CDR3 comprises 14 residues. CDR3 in DNA: TGTGCCAGCAGCTGGGGCTATCCAGGGGATGGCTACACCTTC. Translated: CASSWGYPGDGYTF.

This chain connects TRBV28 to TRBJ1-5; no definite D call. V lost 6 bases and J lost 2, with 11 bases in between. The length of the CDR3 is 14 residues. Germline V CDR1 and CDR2: MDHEN, SYDVKM. CDR3 residues: CASRLPIGNQPQHF. The DNA of the CDR3 is TGTGCCAGCAGACTCCCAATAGGCAATCAGCCCCAGCATTTT.

This clonotype was counted a single time. This chain links TRBV2 with TRBJ1-1; possible D gene TRBD1, 5 bases. V lost 7 bases, J lost 3 bases, and 9 bases lay in between. The CDR3 is made up of 12 amino acids. Germline assignment: CDR1 SNHLY and CDR2 FYNNEI. CDR3 bases: TGTGCCAGCAATTTGGGGGACACTGAAGCTTTCTTT. Protein sequence: CASNLGDTEAFF.

This clonotype has a count of ten or more. The V gene is TRBV6-5, the J gene TRBJ2-1, with 9 positions matching TRBD1. The germline V gene has CDR1 MNHEY and CDR2 SVGAGI. The CDR3 has 14 amino acids. For the CDR3, the DNA is TGTGCTACACGGAGGGACAGGGCCTACAATGAGCAGTTCTTC. It translates to CATRRDRAYNEQFF.

The chain joins TRBV7-9 to TRBJ2-2, with D unclear. CDR3 length: 12 residues. With 8 bases removed from V and 8 bases from J, the gap between germline ends came to 12 bases. CDR1 SEHNR and CDR2 FQNEAQ come from the germline V gene (reference sequence). The CDR3 DNA sequence: TGTGCCAGCCGCCGAGAGTGGGGGGAGCTGTTTTTT. Protein: CASRREWGELFF.

The genes are TRBV9 and TRBJ1-6; D perhaps matches TRBD1 (5 bases). The CDR3 has 13 residues. Trimming took 0 bases from V and 9 from J, leaving 7 bases between them. Per the germline V gene, CDR1 is SGDLS and CDR2 is YYNGEE. CDR3 nucleotides: TGTGCCAGCAGCGTAGGAGGGACTTCACCCCTCCACTTT. Protein sequence: CASSVGGTSPLHF.

The rearrangement uses TRBV6-2 or TRBV6-3 and TRBJ2-3; D remains unclear. The CDR3 totals 14 residues. V lost 2 bases to trimming and J lost 0 bases, with 6 bases between them. CDR1 MNHEY and CDR2 SVGEGT come from the germline V gene. This CDR3 reads CASSYTVSTDTQYF. In nucleotides, the CDR3 is TGTGCCAGCAGTTACACCGTTAGCACAGATACGCAGTATTTT.

The rearrangement links TRBV30 to TRBJ1-2; 12 bases align to TRBD1. The V gene's germline CDR1 is GTSNPN and CDR2 SVGIG (reference sequence). V was pared by 7 bases and J by 8 bases, with 11 bases of the junction left unmatched. This CDR3 has 14 residues. Here the CDR3 DNA reads TGTGCCTTTCCGGGACAGGGGGCGTCTGGCGGCTACACCTTC. It is translated as CAFPGQGASGGYTF. The variable domain in full, completed from reference TRBV30 and TRBJ1-2, reads SQTIHQWPATLVQPVGSPLSLECTVEGTSNPNLYWYRQAAGRGLQLLFYSVGIGQISSEVPQNLSASRPQDRQFILSSKKLLLSDSGFYLCAFPGQGASGGYTFGSGTRLTVV.

This clonotype has a handful of counts. The chain couples TRBV7-9 to TRBJ1-1; D possibly corresponds to TRBD1 (5 bases). The CDR3 runs to 14 residues. Germline V CDR1 and CDR2: SEHNR, FQNEAQ (reference sequence). The V end lost 0 bases, the J end lost 3 bases, and 8 bases lay between the germline ends. CDR3 residues: CASSLAGTYTEAFF. The DNA for the CDR3 is TGTGCCAGCAGCTTAGCCGGGACGTACACTGAAGCTTTCTTT.

Written as DNA, the CDR3 is TGTGCCAGCAGCTTAGCGAAGGGAGGAGAAGAGACCCAGTACTTC. The encoded protein is CASSLAKGGEETQYF. The chain couples TRBV7-9 to TRBJ2-5; D is perhaps TRBD2 (6 bases). The V end lost 0 bases, the J end lost 3 bases, and 11 bases lay between the germline ends. The CDR3 totals 15 residues. Looked up from germline, CDR1 is SEHNR and CDR2 is FQNEAQ (reference sequence).

The rearrangement links TRBV5-4 to TRBJ2-1, with D tentatively TRBD1 or TRBD2 (5 bases each). CDR1 and CDR2 (germline): SGHNT, YYREEE (reference sequence). The V end lost 4 bases, the J end lost 1 base, and 12 bases lay between the germline ends. The CDR3 extends over 15 amino acids. The DNA for the CDR3 is TGTGCCAGCAGCCGGGATCAGGGATCCTACAATGAGCAGTTCTTC. It is translated as CASSRDQGSYNEQFF.

This clonotype was recorded at least ten times. This chain uses TRBV20-1 with TRBJ2-7, with 9 bases that match TRBD2. The CDR3 is made up of 14 amino acids. Germline CDR1 reads DFQATT; CDR2 reads SNEGSKA (reference sequence). Trimming cost V 2 bases and J 0 bases; bases outside gene matches: 2. In DNA, the CDR3 is TGCAGTGCTAGAAAGACTAGCGGCTCCTACGAGCAGTACTTC. Amino acids: CSARKTSGSYEQYF.

This clonotype appeared a few times. The rearrangement uses TRBV3-1 and TRBJ2-5, with D unresolved. Germline CDR1 reads LGHDT; CDR2 reads YNNKEL (reference sequence). CDR3 length equals 17 residues. V dropped 4 bases and J dropped 0 bases, with 18 bases sitting between them. The CDR3 here is CASSPSSRWQNQETQYF. The DNA of the CDR3 is TGTGCCAGCAGCCCTAGTTCGCGATGGCAGAACCAAGAGACCCAGTACTTC.

This clonotype has just a few counts. The chain couples TRBV18 to TRBJ1-1; D remains unclear. Looked up from germline, CDR1 is KGHSH and CDR2 is LQKENI. Trimming removed 0 bases at V and 4 bases at J, with 3 bases between. The CDR3 length is 12 residues. This chain's CDR3 is CASSPPFTEAFF. DNA for the CDR3: TGTGCCAGCTCACCACCCTTCACTGAAGCTTTCTTT.

This clonotype was picked up many times. The gene calls are TRBV19 and TRBJ1-1; D may be TRBD1 (6 bases). V lost 3 bases and J lost 1, with 9 bases in between. This CDR3 is built from 14 residues. Looked up from germline, CDR1 is LNHDA and CDR2 is SQIVND (reference sequence). In nucleotides, the CDR3 is TGTGCCAGTAGTATTAGGGGACAGAACACTGAAGCTTTCTTT. Translating gives CASSIRGQNTEAFF.

This chain joins TRBV6-4 and TRBJ1-6; D gene uncertain. This CDR3 is 15 amino acids long. From germline, CDR1 is MRHNA and CDR2 SNTAGT. Deletions cut 2 bases from V and 8 bases from J, with 13 bases between. DNA for the CDR3: TGTGCCAGCAGTGACAAGGAGTTTTGGGATTCACCCCTCCACTTT. Amino acids: CASSDKEFWDSPLHF.